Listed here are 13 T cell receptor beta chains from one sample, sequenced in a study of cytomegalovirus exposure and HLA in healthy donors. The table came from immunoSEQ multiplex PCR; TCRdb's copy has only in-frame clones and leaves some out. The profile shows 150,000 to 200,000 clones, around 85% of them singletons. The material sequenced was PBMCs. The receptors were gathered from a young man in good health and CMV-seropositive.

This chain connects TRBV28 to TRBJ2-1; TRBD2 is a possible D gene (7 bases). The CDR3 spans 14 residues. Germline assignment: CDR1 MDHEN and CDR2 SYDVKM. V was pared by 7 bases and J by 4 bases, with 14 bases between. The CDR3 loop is CASTRAGAYNEQFF. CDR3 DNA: TGTGCCAGCACTAGGGCGGGGGCATACAATGAGCAGTTCTTC.

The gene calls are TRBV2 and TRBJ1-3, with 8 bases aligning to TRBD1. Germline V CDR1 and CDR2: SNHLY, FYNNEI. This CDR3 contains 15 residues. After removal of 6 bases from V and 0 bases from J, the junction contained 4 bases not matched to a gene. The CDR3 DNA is TGTGCCAGCAGCGACAGGGGCAGCTCTGGAAACACCATATATTTT. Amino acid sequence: CASSDRGSSGNTIYF. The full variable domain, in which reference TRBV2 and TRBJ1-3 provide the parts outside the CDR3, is EPEVTQTPSHQVTQMGQEVILRCVPISNHLYFYWYRQILGQKVEFLVSFYNNEISEKSEIFDDQFSVERPDGSNFTLKIRSTKLEDSAMYFCASSDRGSSGNTIYFGEGSWLTVV.

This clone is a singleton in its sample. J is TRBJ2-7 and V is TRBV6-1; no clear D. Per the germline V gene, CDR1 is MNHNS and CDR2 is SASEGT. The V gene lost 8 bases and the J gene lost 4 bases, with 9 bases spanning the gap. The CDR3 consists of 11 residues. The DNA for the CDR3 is TGTGCCAGCGGGCACCTATACGAGCAGTACTTC. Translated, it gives CASGHLYEQYF.

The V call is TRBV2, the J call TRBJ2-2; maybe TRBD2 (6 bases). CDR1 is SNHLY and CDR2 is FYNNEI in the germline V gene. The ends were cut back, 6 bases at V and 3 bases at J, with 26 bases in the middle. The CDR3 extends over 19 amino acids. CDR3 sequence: CASRLPFRFASADTGELFF. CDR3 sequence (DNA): TGTGCCAGCAGGCTTCCCTTCCGCTTTGCTAGCGCGGACACCGGGGAGCTGTTTTTT.

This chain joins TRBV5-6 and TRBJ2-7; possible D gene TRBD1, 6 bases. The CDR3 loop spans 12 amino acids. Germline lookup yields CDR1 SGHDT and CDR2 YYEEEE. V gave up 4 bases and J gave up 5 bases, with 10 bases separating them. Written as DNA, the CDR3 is TGTGCCAGCAGCCTACAGGGAAACGAGCAGTACTTC. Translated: CASSLQGNEQYF.

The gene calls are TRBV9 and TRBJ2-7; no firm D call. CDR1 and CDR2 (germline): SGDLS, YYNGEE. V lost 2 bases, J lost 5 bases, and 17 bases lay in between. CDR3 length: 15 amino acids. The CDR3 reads CASSVSPRSEDEQYF. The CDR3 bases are TGTGCCAGCAGCGTTTCTCCTAGAAGTGAGGACGAGCAGTACTTC.

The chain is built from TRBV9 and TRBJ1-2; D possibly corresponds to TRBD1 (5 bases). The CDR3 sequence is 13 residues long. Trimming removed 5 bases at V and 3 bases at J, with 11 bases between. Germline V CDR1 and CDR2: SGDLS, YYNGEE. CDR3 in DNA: TGTGCCAGCAGGAGGGAGGGACACTATGGCTACACCTTC. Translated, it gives CASRREGHYGYTF.

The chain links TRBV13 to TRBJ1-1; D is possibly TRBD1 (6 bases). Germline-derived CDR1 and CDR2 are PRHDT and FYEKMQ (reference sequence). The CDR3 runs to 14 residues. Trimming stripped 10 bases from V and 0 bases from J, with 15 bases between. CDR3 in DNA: TGTGCCACCTTAGGATGGGGGCTGAACACTGAAGCTTTCTTT. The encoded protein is CATLGWGLNTEAFF. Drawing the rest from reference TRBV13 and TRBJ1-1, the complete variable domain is AAGVIQSPRHLIKEKRETATLKCYPIPRHDTVYWYQQGPGQDPQFLISFYEKMQSDKGSIPDRFSAQQFSDYHSELNMSSLELGDSALYFCATLGWGLNTEAFFGQGTRLTVV.

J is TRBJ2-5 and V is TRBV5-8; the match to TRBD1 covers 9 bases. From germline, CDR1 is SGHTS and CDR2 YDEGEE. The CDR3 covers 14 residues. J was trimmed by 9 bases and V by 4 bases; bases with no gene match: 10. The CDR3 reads CASSAGQGWEAQYF. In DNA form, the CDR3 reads TGTGCCAGCAGCGCGGGACAGGGATGGGAGGCCCAGTACTTC. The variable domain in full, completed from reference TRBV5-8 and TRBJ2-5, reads EAGVTQSPTHLIKTRGQQATLRCSPISGHTSVYWYQQALGLGLQFLLWYDEGEERNRGNFPPRFSGRQFPNYSSELNVNALELEDSALYLCASSAGQGWEAQYFGPGTRLLVL.

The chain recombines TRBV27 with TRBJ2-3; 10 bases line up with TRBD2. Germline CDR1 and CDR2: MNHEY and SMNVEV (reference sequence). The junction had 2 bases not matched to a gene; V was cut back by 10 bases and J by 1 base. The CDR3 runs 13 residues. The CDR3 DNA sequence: TGTGCCACCGGACTAGCGGGCACAGATACGCAGTATTTT. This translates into CATGLAGTDTQYF.

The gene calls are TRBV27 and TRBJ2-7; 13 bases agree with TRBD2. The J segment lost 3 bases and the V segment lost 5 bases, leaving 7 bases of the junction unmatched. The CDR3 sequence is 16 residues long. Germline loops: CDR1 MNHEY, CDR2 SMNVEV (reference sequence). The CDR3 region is CASSPGTSGTDYEQYF. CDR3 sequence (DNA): TGTGCCAGCAGTCCCGGGACTAGCGGGACAGACTACGAGCAGTACTTC.

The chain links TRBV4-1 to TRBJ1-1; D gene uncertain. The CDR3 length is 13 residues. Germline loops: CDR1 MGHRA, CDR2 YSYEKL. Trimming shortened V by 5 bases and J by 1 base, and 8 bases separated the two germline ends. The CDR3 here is CASSALRNTEAFF. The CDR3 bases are TGCGCCAGCAGCGCCCTTAGGAACACTGAAGCTTTCTTT.

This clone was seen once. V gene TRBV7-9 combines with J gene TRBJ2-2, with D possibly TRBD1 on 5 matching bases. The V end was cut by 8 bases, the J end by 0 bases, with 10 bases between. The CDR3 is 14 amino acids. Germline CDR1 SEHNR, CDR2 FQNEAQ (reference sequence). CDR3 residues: CASFPDTNTGELFF. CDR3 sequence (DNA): TGTGCCAGCTTCCCGGACACGAACACCGGGGAGCTGTTTTTT. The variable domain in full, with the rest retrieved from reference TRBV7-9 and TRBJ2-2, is DTGVSQNPRHKITKRGQNVTFRCDPISEHNRLYWYRQTLGQGPEFLTYFQNEAQLEKSRLLSDRFSAERPKGSFSTLEIQRTEQGDSAMYLCASFPDTNTGELFFGEGSRLTVL.